The table lists the clone carrying this TCR beta chain with many counts. The TCR beta CDR3 regions underwent amplification using RNA transcripts as the source. Initially, a first-round RT-PCR of the TCR CDR3 employed the HTBI primer set. TCRdb reanalysed the multiplex PCR reads using MiXCR and keeps one entry per CDR3 protein. The top ten clones hold around 12% of a sample with approximately 690,000 distinct CDR3 sequences, about 15% of them seen once. This specimen belongs to a study of T cells in Graves' hyperthyroidism and ophthalmopathy. There are 15 residues in the CDR3. V was clipped by 0 bases and J by 1 base, with 11 bases between them. Germline V lookup: CDR1 SQVTM, CDR2 ANQGSEA.

Specimen: blood. The V call is TRBV29-1, the J call TRBJ2-3; D might be TRBD2 (5 bases). This clonotype was obtained from a woman in her fifties or sixties with Graves' ophthalmopathy. DNA for the CDR3: TGCAGCGTTGAAGATCCCCGGCGGGGCACAGATACGCAGTATTTT. Translated: CSVEDPRRGTDTQYF.